This entry is about one T cell receptor beta chain. The sorted conventional CD4+ T cells were CD25-low and CD127-high, with genomic DNA sequenced. This entry comes from a study of regulatory and conventional T cells in RAG deficiency. Trimming took 1 base from V and 1 from J; bases not matched to a gene: 3. The CDR3 extends over 16 amino acids. CDR1 and CDR2 from the germline V gene are SGHVS and FQNEAQ. Sequencing used immunoSEQ multiplex PCR; TCRdb keeps in-frame clones, though not all of them. The table has tens of thousands of clones, around 95% seen once. This sample also appeared in a second study, on regulatory T cells. That paper adds: Amplification used 52 TRBV primers and 13 TRBJ primers.

The material sequenced was CD25- CD4+ T cells sorted from blood. The sequence came from a human donor in good health. V is TRBV7-8 and J is TRBJ1-2; 10 bases are shared with TRBD1. The CDR3 here is CASSLGGTGDNYGYTF. As DNA, the CDR3 is TGTGCCAGCAGCTTAGGAGGGACAGGGGATAACTATGGCTACACCTTC.